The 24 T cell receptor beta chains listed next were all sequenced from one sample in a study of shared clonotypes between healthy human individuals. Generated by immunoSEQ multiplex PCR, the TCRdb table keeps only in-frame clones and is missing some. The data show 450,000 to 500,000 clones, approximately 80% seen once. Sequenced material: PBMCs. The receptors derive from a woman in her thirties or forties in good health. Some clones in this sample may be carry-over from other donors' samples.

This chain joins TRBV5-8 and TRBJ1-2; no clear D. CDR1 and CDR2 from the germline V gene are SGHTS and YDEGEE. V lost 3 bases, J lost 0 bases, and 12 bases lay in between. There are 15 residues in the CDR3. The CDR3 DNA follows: TGTGCCAGCAGCTCGCGGACGGGAGCTAACTATGGCTACACCTTC. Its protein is CASSSRTGANYGYTF.

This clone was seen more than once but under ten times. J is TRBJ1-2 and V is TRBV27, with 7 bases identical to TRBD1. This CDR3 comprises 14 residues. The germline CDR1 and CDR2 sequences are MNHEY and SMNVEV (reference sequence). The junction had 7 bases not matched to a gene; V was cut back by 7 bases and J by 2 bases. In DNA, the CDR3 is TGTGCCAGCACCCCCAGGGGGATGAACTATGGCTACACCTTC. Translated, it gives CASTPRGMNYGYTF.

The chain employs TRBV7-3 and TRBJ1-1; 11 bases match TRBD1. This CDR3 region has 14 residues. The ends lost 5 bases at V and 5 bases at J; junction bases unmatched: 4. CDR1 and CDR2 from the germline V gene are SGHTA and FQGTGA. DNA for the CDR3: TGTGCCAGCAGCCCAGGGACAGGGGGGACTGAAGCTTTCTTT. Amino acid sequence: CASSPGTGGTEAFF.

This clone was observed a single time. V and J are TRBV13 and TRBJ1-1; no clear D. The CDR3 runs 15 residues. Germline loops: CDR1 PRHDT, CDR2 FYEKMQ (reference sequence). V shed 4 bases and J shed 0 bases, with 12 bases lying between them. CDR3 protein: CASSSLGNMNTEAFF. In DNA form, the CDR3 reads TGTGCCAGCAGCTCCCTTGGTAACATGAACACTGAAGCTTTCTTT.

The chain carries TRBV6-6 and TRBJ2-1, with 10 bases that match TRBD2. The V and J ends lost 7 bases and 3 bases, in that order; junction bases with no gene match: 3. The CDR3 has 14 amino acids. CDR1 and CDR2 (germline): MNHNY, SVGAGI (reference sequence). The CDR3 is CASISSGSYNEQFF. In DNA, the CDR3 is TGTGCCAGCATTTCTAGCGGGAGCTACAATGAGCAGTTCTTC.

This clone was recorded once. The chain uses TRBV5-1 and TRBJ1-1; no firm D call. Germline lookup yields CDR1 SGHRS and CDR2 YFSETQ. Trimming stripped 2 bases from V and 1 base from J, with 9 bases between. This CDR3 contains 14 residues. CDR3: CASSFRRGNTEAFF. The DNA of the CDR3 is TGCGCCAGCAGCTTTAGACGAGGGAACACTGAAGCTTTCTTT.

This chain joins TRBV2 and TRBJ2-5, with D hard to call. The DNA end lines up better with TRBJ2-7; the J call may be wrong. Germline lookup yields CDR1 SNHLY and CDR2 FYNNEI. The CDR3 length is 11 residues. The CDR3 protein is CASSVAYEQYF. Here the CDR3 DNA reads TGTGCCAGCAGCGTTGCCTACGAGCAGTACTTC.

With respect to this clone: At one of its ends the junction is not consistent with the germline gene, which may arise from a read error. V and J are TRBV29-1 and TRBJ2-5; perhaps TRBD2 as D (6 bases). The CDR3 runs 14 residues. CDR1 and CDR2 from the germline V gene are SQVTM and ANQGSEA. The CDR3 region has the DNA TGCGGAGTGGGGGGAGAAACGGGGCAAGAGGCCCAGTACTTC. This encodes CGVGGETGQEAQYF.

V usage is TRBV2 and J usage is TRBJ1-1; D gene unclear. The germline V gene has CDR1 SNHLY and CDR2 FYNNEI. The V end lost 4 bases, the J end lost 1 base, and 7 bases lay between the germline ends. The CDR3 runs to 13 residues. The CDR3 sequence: CASSGAENTEAFF. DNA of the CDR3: TGTGCCAGCAGTGGGGCGGAGAACACTGAAGCTTTCTTT.

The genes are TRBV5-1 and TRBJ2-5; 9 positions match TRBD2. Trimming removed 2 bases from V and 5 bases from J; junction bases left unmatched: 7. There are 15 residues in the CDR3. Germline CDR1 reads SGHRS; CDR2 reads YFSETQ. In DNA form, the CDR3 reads TGCGCCAGCAGCTTACGCGGGAGGGCCTTTGAGACCCAGTACTTC. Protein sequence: CASSLRGRAFETQYF.

The CDR3 nucleotides read TGTGCCAGCCAGAGAGACGGGGCAATCTCTGGAAACACCATATATTTT. This gives the protein CASQRDGAISGNTIYF. This rearrangement joins TRBV18 to TRBJ1-3; D perhaps matches TRBD1 (5 bases). The CDR3 length is 16 residues. The V and J ends lost 8 bases and 0 bases respectively, with 17 bases between them. Per germline, CDR1 KGHSH and CDR2 LQKENI. Supplemented by reference TRBV18 and TRBJ1-3, the full variable domain reads NAGVMQNPRHLVRRRGQEARLRCSPMKGHSHVYWYRQLPEEGLKFMVYLQKENIIDESGMPKERFSAEFPKEGPSILRIQQVVRGDSAAYFCASQRDGAISGNTIYFGEGSWLTVV.

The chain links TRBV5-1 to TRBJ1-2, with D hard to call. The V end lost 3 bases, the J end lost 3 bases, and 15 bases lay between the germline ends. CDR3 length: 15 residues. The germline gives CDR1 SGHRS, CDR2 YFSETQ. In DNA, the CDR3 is TGCGCCAGCAGCTCGAGGGTTGGCGCCGACTATGGCTACACCTTC. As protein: CASSSRVGADYGYTF.

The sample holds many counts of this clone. CDR3 sequence: CASSSRLAQETQYF. The CDR3 bases are TGTGCCAGCAGCTCTCGACTAGCCCAAGAGACCCAGTACTTC. This chain links TRBV7-2 with TRBJ2-5; 7 positions agree with TRBD2. This CDR3 has 14 amino acids. CDR1 and CDR2 (germline): SGHTA, FQGNSA. V trimming: 4 bases; J trimming: 1 base; junction bases outside the gene matches: 3.

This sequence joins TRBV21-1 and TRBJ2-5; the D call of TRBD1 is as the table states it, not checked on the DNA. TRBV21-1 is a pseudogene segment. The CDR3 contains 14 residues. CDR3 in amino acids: CAIRGYPGQETQYF. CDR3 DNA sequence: TGTGCGATTAGGGGGTATCCGGGGCAAGAGACCCAGTACTTC.

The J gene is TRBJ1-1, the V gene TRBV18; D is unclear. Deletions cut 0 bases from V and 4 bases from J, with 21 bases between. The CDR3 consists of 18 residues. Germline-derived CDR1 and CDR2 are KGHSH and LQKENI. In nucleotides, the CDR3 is TGTGCCAGCTCACCACCTCTAATCCTTACTACCTACCCCACTGAAGCTTTCTTT. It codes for CASSPPLILTTYPTEAFF.

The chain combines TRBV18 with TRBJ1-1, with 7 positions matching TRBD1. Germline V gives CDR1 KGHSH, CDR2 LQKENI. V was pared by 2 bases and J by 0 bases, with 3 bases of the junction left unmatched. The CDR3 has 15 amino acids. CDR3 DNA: TGTGCCAGCTCACCAGTAGGGGGCCTGAACACTGAAGCTTTCTTT. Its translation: CASSPVGGLNTEAFF.

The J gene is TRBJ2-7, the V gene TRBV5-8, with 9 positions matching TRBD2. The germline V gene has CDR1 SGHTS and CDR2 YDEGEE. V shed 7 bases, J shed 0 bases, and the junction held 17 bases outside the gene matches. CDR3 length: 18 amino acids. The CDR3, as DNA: TGTGCCAGCGCGGGGGCGGGAGGGCAAATACTTCGCTCCTACGAGCAGTACTTC. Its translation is CASAGAGGQILRSYEQYF.

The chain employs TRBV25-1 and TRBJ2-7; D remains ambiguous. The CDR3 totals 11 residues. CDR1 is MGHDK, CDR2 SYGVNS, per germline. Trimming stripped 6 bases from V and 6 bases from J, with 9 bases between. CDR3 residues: CASRGEVEQYF. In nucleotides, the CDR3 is TGTGCCAGCAGGGGTGAGGTCGAGCAGTACTTC.

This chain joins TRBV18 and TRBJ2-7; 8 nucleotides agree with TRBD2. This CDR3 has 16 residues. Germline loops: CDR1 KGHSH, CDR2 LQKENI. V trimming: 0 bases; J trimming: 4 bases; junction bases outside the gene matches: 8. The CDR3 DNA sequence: TGTGCCAGCTCACCACCGAGCGGGAGTCATGGGTACGAGCAGTACTTC. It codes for CASSPPSGSHGYEQYF.

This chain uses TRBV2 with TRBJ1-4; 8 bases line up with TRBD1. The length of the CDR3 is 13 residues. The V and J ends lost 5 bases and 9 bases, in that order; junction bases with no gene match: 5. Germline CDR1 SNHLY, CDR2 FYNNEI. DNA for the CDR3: TGTGCCAGCAGTCTGACAGGGGCGAAAAAACTGTTTTTT. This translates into CASSLTGAKKLFF. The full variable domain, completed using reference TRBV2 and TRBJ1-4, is EPEVTQTPSHQVTQMGQEVILRCVPISNHLYFYWYRQILGQKVEFLVSFYNNEISEKSEIFDDQFSVERPDGSNFTLKIRSTKLEDSAMYFCASSLTGAKKLFFGSGTQLSVL.

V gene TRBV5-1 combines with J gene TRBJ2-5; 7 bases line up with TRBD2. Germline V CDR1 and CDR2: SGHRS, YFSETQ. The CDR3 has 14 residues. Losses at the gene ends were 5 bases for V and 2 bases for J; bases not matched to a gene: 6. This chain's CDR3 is CASRPGGFQETQYF. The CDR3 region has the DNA TGCGCCAGCAGACCCGGGGGGTTTCAAGAGACCCAGTACTTC. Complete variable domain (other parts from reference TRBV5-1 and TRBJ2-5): KAGVTQTPRYLIKTRGQQVTLSCSPISGHRSVSWYQQTPGQGLQFLFEYFSETQRNKGNFPGRFSGRQFSNSRSEMNVSTLELGDSALYLCASRPGGFQETQYFGPGTRLLVL.

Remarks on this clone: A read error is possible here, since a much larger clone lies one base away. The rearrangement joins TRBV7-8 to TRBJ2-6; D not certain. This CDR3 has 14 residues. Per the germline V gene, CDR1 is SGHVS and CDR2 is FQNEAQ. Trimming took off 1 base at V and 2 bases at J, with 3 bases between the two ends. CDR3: CASSLDTGANVLTF. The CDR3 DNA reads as TGTGCCAGCAGCTTAGATACTGGGGCCAACGTCCTGACTTTC.

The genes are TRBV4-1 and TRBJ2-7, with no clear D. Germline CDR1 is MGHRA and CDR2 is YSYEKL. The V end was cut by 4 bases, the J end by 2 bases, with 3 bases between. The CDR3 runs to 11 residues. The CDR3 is CASSRAYEQYF. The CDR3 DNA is TGCGCCAGCAGCCGGGCCTACGAGCAGTACTTC.

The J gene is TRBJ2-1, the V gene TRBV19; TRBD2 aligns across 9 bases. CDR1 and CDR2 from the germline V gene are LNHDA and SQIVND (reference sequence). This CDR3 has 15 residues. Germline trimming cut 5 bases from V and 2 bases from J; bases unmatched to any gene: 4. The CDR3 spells CASSGIAGAYNEQFF. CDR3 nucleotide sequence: TGTGCCAGTAGTGGGATAGCGGGAGCCTACAATGAGCAGTTCTTC. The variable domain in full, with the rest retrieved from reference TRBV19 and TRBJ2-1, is DGGITQSPKYLFRKEGQNVTLSCEQNLNHDAMYWYRQDPGQGLRLIYYSQIVNDFQKGDIAEGYSVSREKKESFPLTVTSAQKNPTAFYLCASSGIAGAYNEQFFGPGTRLTVL.